This is a list of T cell receptor beta chains from one sample in a study of shared clonotypes between healthy human individuals. TCRdb keeps only in-frame clones here, not all; method: immunoSEQ multiplex PCR. The sample shows 2 million to 3 million clones, roughly 93% of them seen only once. The sequenced material came from naive CD4+ T cells from PBMCs. Receptors originate from a man between 18 and 29 years old in good health. Some clones in this sample may be carry-over from other donors' samples. Both conserved end residues are part of each CDR3. D genes are given only for firm matches. For some rows the clone size is stated as once, few or many, or as a class when expanded; others skip it.

clone_size	v_call	d_call	j_call	cdr3_nt	cdr3_aa
NA	TRBV28	NA	TRBJ1-1	TGTGCCAGCAGGGTACTGGGCGCTGAAGCTTTCTTT	CASRVLGAEAFF
NA	TRBV7-2	NA	TRBJ1-2	TGTGCCAGCAGCCAAACAGTCTCAGACTATGGCTACACCTTC	CASSQTVSDYGYTF
NA	TRBV6-5	NA	TRBJ1-5	TGTGCCAGCAGTTACTCTCGGGGGGGCGGGCAGCCCCAGCATTTT	CASSYSRGGGQPQHF
NA	TRBV5-1	TRBD2	TRBJ2-7	TGCGCCAGCAGCTTGGGAGGGACTAGCGGAAACTACGAGCAGTACTTC	CASSLGGTSGNYEQYF
NA	TRBV7-9	NA	TRBJ1-2	TGTGCCAGCAGCCACCCGGGAGTCGACTATGGCTACACCTTC	CASSHPGVDYGYTF
few	TRBV14	NA	TRBJ2-4	TGTGCCAGCAGTCCGACAGCCACGTTAGCCAAAAACATTCAGTACTTC	CASSPTATLAKNIQYF
few	TRBV5-8	NA	TRBJ2-7	TGTGCCAGCAGCTTGGTGGGCTTTAGCTCCTACGAGCAGTACTTC	CASSLVGFSSYEQYF
NA	TRBV29-1	NA	TRBJ2-7	TGCAGCGTTGGAGGGCTCCCGGACGCCCCACAGTACTTC	CSVGGLPDAPQYF
NA	TRBV4-3	TRBD2	TRBJ2-7	TGCGCCAGCAGCCAAGATTCTAGCGGGAGGTACGAGCAGTACTTC	CASSQDSSGRYEQYF
once	TRBV2	NA	TRBJ2-7	TGTGCCAGCAGTGAGCAGGGAGCCTACGAGCAGTACTTC	CASSEQGAYEQYF
NA	TRBV4-3	TRBD1	TRBJ1-2	TGCGCCAGCAGCCAAGATGACAGGGGCTATGGCTACACCTTC	CASSQDDRGYGYTF
NA	TRBV6-1	NA	TRBJ2-7	TGTGCCAGCAGTTGGACTTACTCCTACGAGCAGTACTTC	CASSWTYSYEQYF
NA	TRBV29-1	TRBD1	TRBJ2-2	TGCAGCGTTGAAGGGACAGGGAGGATGTTTTTT	CSVEGTGRMFF
NA	TRBV18	NA	TRBJ2-7	TGTGCCAGCTCACCACCAAAACGGGTCTACGAGCAGTACTTC	CASSPPKRVYEQYF
few	TRBV2	NA	TRBJ2-1	TGTGCCAGCAGTGACGGAGCGTCTTCGCCTCTCTTC	CASSDGASSPLF
NA	TRBV19	NA	TRBJ2-7	TGTGCCAGTAGCCCCGGGACTGGAGTCTACGAGCAGTACTTC	CASSPGTGVYEQYF
NA	TRBV10-3	NA	TRBJ2-7	TGTGCCATCAGTGACTCGGGACGGGCATCCTACGAGCAGTACTTC	CAISDSGRASYEQYF
NA	TRBV28	TRBD1	TRBJ1-2	TGTGCCAGCAGTTCCCGACAGGGGACTAACTATGGCTACACCTTC	CASSSRQGTNYGYTF
NA	TRBV30	TRBD2	TRBJ2-5	TGTGCCTGGAGTGTACTAGCGGCTAGTTATGGGACCCAGTACTTC	CAWSVLAASYGTQYF
NA	TRBV18	TRBD2	TRBJ2-1	TGTGCCAGCTCACCAGGACTAGCGGGAGTTAATGAGCAGTTCTTC	CASSPGLAGVNEQFF
once	TRBV27	NA	TRBJ1-1	TGTGCCAGCACCGTGGTTTCAGTCCCTCGACGGGTTTGGGTGAACACTGAAGCTTTCTTT	CASTVVSVPRRVWVNTEAFF
once	TRBV20-1	NA	TRBJ1-2	TGCAGTGCTAGAGGATATCATGGCTACACCTTC	CSARGYHGYTF
NA	TRBV21-1	NA	TRBJ1-1	TGTGCCAGCAGCAAATTCGGCGGGAACACTGAAGCTTTCTTT	CASSKFGGNTEAFF
once	TRBV6-5	NA	TRBJ2-4	TGTGCCAGCAAACCGGGGGCCAAAAACATTCAGTACTTC	CASKPGAKNIQYF
few	TRBV20-1	NA	TRBJ1-1	TGCAGTGTAACAGGGAGTACTGAAGCTTTCTTT	CSVTGSTEAFF
NA	TRBV7-8	NA	TRBJ1-1	TGTGCCAGCAGCTTCATAGTAGGGAGCACTGAAGCTTTCTTT	CASSFIVGSTEAFF
few	TRBV27	TRBD1	TRBJ1-2	TGTGCCAGCAGTTCACAGGGGTATGGCTACACCTTC	CASSSQGYGYTF
NA	TRBV29-1	TRBD2	TRBJ2-7	TGCAGCGTTGTGGGTAGCGGGAGAGGTAACGAGCAGTACTTC	CSVVGSGRGNEQYF
NA	TRBV6-6	TRBD1	TRBJ2-7	TGTGCCAGCAGTTTTCAGTCGACAGGGGGGTACGAGCAGTACTTC	CASSFQSTGGYEQYF
NA	TRBV10-3	TRBD1	TRBJ2-3	TGTGCCATCAGCCGGGACAGGGGAGCTGATACGCAGTATTTT	CAISRDRGADTQYF
NA	TRBV6-6	NA	TRBJ2-7	TGTGCCAGCAGTGCGGGACAGCATTTCTCCTACGAGCAGTACTTC	CASSAGQHFSYEQYF
NA	TRBV11-2	TRBD2	TRBJ2-7	TGTGCCAGCAGCCTAGCGGGAACCTACGAGCAGTACTTC	CASSLAGTYEQYF
NA	TRBV9	TRBD1	TRBJ1-2	TGTGCCAGCAGCCCACGGGACAGGGTATATCCCTATGGCTACACCTTC	CASSPRDRVYPYGYTF
NA	TRBV28	TRBD2	TRBJ2-7	TGTGCCAGCATCGTGAGCGGGAGCTCCTACGAGCAGTACTTC	CASIVSGSSYEQYF
NA	TRBV7-9	TRBD2	TRBJ2-1	TGTGCCAGCAGCTTACTAGCGGGATCGGTTGAGCAGTTCTTC	CASSLLAGSVEQFF
NA	TRBV6-1	NA	TRBJ1-1	TGTGCCAGCAGTGCGACGGGACGGAAAGCTTTCTTT	CASSATGRKAFF
NA	TRBV27	NA	TRBJ1-2	TGTGCCAGCAGTTTGGGCCCGGGACCGAACTATGGCTACACCTTC	CASSLGPGPNYGYTF
NA	TRBV5-1	NA	TRBJ2-3	TGCGCCAGTGCCGGGGGAGTCGGAACAGATACGCAGTATTTT	CASAGGVGTDTQYF
once	TRBV7-8	TRBD2	TRBJ2-1	TGTGCCAGCAGCTTAGTCGAGACTAGCGTATATACAGTATATGAGCAGTTCTTC	CASSLVETSVYTVYEQFF
NA	TRBV10-3	TRBD1	TRBJ2-4	TGTGCCATCAGTGACCCGACCATGACAGGGCCCCTAGCCAAAAACATTCAGTACTTC	CAISDPTMTGPLAKNIQYF
once	TRBV11-1	NA	TRBJ2-7	TGTGCCAGCGTAGGGGACCACTCCTACGAGCAGTACTTC	CASVGDHSYEQYF
once	TRBV28	NA	TRBJ2-2	TGTGCCAGCGGTCCCGGGACAAACACCGGGGAGCTGTTTTTT	CASGPGTNTGELFF
NA	TRBV28	NA	TRBJ1-6	TGTGCCAGCACAAGGACAGTCTATAATTCACCCCTCCACTTT	CASTRTVYNSPLHF
NA	TRBV2	NA	TRBJ1-4	TGTGCCAGCGGGGGGGCCCACGGGAATGAAAAACTGTTTTTT	CASGGAHGNEKLFF
NA	TRBV4-2	TRBD1	TRBJ2-7	TGTGCCAGCAGCCGAGGCGGACAGGGGGCGGGGGAGCAGTACTTC	CASSRGGQGAGEQYF